This T cell receptor beta chain stems from a study of T cell responses to AZD1222 COVID-19 vaccine. Per the germline V gene, CDR1 is MNHEY and CDR2 is SMNVEV (reference sequence). With 8 bases removed from V and 6 bases from J, the gap between germline ends came to 14 bases. There are 13 residues in the CDR3. General study points: Vaccination with two AZD1222 doses was followed by a rise in Spike-specific TCR breadth and depth. Sampling captured repertoires only after the peak T cell response. Regions 160-218 and 743-854 held dominance among vaccine-associated CD4 TCRs, which spanned spike. The donor group comprised mostly white British people and more females; the analysis possibly underestimated clonal diversity.

Profiled with immunoSEQ multiplex PCR; TCRdb holds only in-frame clones, not every one. The sample shows 150,000 to 200,000 clones, 90% to 95% of them seen only once. For this clone: Its specificity is unknown.

The material was peripheral blood, obtained on day 0 of AZD1222 vaccination. This sequence joins TRBV27 and TRBJ2-4; D may be TRBD1 (7 bases). The receptor was derived from an adult in good health. The DNA for the CDR3 is TGTGCCAGCGGACCCCAGGGGGGAAACATTCAGTACTTC. Its protein product is CASGPQGGNIQYF.